This T cell receptor (beta chain) was obtained from a study of control samples from healthy donors and cancer patients. This table comes from immunoSEQ multiplex PCR, and its TCRdb copy is limited to in-frame clones, with some not included. Here the sample spans 99,000 or so clones, around 82% being singletons. V was shortened by 3 bases and J by 3 bases, with 14 bases between the two germline ends. The CDR3 runs 15 residues. Germline values: CDR1 KGHDR, CDR2 SFDVKD. The source is a man aged 60 to 75 in good health. Material for sequencing was blood. The rearrangement links TRBV24-1 to TRBJ2-7; possibly TRBD2 for D (6 bases). CDR3 amino acids: CATSDPRDGGYEQYF. Written as DNA, the CDR3 is TGTGCCACCAGTGATCCCCGGGACGGGGGCTACGAGCAGTACTTC.